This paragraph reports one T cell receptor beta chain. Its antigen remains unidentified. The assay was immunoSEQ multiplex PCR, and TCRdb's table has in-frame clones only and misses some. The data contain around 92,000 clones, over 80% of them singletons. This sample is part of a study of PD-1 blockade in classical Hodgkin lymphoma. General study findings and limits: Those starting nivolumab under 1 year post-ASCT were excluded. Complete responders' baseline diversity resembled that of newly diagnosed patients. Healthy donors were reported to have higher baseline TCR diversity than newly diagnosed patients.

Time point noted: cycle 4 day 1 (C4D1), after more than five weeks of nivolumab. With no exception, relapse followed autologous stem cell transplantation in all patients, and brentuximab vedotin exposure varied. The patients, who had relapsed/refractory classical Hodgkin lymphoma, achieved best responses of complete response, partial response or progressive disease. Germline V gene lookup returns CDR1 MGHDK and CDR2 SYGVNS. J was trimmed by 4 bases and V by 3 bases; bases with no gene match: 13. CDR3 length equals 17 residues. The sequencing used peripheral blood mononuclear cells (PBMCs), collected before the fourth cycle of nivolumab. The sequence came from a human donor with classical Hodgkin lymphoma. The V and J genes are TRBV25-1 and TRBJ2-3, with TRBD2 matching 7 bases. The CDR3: CASSDLPAGSPPDTQYF. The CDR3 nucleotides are TGTGCCAGCAGTGACCTCCCAGCGGGATCCCCGCCAGATACGCAGTATTTT.